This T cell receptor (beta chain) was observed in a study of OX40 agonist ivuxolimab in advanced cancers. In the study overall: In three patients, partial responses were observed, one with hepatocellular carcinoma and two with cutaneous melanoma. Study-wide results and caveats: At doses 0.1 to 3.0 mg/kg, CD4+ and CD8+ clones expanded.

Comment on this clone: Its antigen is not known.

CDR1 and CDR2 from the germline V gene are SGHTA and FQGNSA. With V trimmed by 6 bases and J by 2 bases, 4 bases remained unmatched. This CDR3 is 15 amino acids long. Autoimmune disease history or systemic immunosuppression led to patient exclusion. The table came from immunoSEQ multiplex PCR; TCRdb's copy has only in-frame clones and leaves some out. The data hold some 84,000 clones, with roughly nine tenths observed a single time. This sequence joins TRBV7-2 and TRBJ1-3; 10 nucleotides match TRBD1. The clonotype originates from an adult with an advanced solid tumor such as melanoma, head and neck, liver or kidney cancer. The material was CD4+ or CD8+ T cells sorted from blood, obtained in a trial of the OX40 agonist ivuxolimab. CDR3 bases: TGTGCCAGCAGGTCTGACAGGGGGCCTGGAAACACCATATATTTT. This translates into CASRSDRGPGNTIYF. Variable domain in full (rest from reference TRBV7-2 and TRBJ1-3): GAGVSQSPSNKVTEKGKDVELRCDPISGHTALYWYRQSLGQGLEFLIYFQGNSAPDKSGLPSDRFSAERTGGSVSTLTIQRTQQEDSAVYLCASRSDRGPGNTIYFGEGSWLTVV.